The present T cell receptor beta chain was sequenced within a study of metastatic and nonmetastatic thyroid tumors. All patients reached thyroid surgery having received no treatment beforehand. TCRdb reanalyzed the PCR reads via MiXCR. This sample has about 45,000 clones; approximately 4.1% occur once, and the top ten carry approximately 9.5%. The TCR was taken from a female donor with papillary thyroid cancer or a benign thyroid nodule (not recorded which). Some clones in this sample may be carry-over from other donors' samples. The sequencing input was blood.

In nucleotides, the CDR3 is TGTGCCAGCAGCCTGACTAGCGGTCCGGAACACGAGCAGTTCTTC. It encodes CASSLTSGPEHEQFF. The chain carries TRBV6-2 or TRBV6-3 and TRBJ2-1; 9 bases line up with TRBD2. Germline V lookup: CDR1 MNHEY, CDR2 SVGEGT. The CDR3 consists of 15 residues. Unmatched junction bases numbered 13, after V lost 6 bases and J lost 10 bases.